One and the same sample provided the 29 T cell receptor beta chains below, sequenced in a study of identical twins. TCRdb re-derived calls from the 5' RACE reads in MiXCR, one entry per CDR3 protein. The sample lists roughly 690,000 distinct CDR3 sequences, roughly 6% seen once, with 1.5% to 2% in the top ten. The material sequenced was naive T cells sorted from blood. The receptors stem from a man in his late teens or twenties in good health.

This clonotype has at least ten counts. V gene TRBV5-1 combines with J gene TRBJ2-3; the D gene could be TRBD1 or TRBD2 (5 bases each). V dropped 4 bases and J dropped 5 bases, with 14 bases sitting between them. This CDR3 region has 14 residues. Germline V gene lookup returns CDR1 SGHRS and CDR2 YFSETQ. The CDR3 loop is CASSPRDPGDTQYF. In DNA form, the CDR3 reads TGCGCCAGCAGCCCCAGGGACCCAGGAGATACGCAGTATTTT.

The rearrangement links TRBV4-1 to TRBJ2-1; D perhaps matches TRBD2 (5 bases). Trimming removed 3 bases from V and 5 bases from J, with 8 bases in between. This CDR3 region has 13 residues. Germline CDR1 is MGHRA and CDR2 is YSYEKL. The CDR3 reads CASSHLGDNEQFF. As DNA, the CDR3 is TGCGCCAGCAGCCACCTCGGGGACAATGAGCAGTTCTTC.

The chain combines TRBV12-3 or TRBV12-4 with TRBJ1-2; a possible D gene is TRBD1 (5 bases). This CDR3 contains 14 residues. V was pared by 3 bases and J by 7 bases, with 15 bases between. The CDR3 region is CASSFSRRGGGYTF. Written as DNA, the CDR3 is TGTGCCAGCAGTTTTTCAAGGCGGGGGGGTGGCTACACCTTC.

This clonotype was observed many times. The CDR3 nucleotides read TGTGCCACCAGTGATTTCGGGACTAGCGGCACAGATACGCAGTATTTT. Its translation is CATSDFGTSGTDTQYF. The chain uses TRBV24-1 and TRBJ2-3; 10 bases fit TRBD2. The CDR3 is 16 amino acids. The J segment lost 1 base and the V segment lost 1 base, leaving 1 base of the junction unmatched. The V gene's germline CDR1 is KGHDR and CDR2 SFDVKD.

This clonotype appeared many times. The rearrangement links TRBV10-3 to TRBJ2-5; maybe TRBD2 (5 bases). V was clipped by 3 bases and J by 4 bases, with 15 bases between them. CDR1 and CDR2 from the germline V gene are ENHRY and SYGVKD. The CDR3 is 15 residues long. The chain's CDR3 is CAISEPGSVRETQYF. CDR3 nucleotides: TGTGCCATCAGTGAACCGGGATCGGTGCGAGAGACCCAGTACTTC.

This clonotype was detected ten times or more. This chain joins TRBV18 and TRBJ1-1, with D perhaps matching TRBD1 (6 bases). This CDR3 has 14 amino acids. Germline CDR1 and CDR2: KGHSH and LQKENI. With 2 bases removed from V and 2 bases from J, the gap between germline ends came to 9 bases. The CDR3 reads CASSPSRGNTEAFF. Written as DNA, the CDR3 is TGTGCCAGCTCACCAAGCAGGGGCAACACTGAAGCTTTCTTT.

This clonotype has ten or more counts. The gene calls are TRBV12-3 or TRBV12-4 and TRBJ2-2; D unclear. V lost 4 bases to trimming and J lost 4 bases, with 16 bases between them. CDR3 size: 16 residues. CDR3 in amino acids: CASSSRADERTGELFF. Here the CDR3 DNA reads TGTGCCAGCAGTTCTCGGGCCGACGAACGCACCGGGGAGCTGTTTTTT.

A few counts support this clonotype. This rearrangement joins TRBV7-9 to TRBJ2-1; 10 nucleotides match TRBD2. The junction had 8 bases not matched to a gene; V was cut back by 4 bases and J by 8 bases. Germline V gene sequence: CDR1 SEHNR, CDR2 FQNEAQ (reference sequence). CDR3 length: 15 amino acids. The DNA for the CDR3 is TGTGCCAGCAGCTCGAGCGGGAGGGCCGGGGATGAGCAGTTCTTC. Translation gives CASSSSGRAGDEQFF.

This clonotype was detected only a few times. CDR3 nucleotides: TGTGCCAGCAGCCAGGGCTACCGGGACAGGAACACCGGGGAGCTGTTTTTT. It translates to CASSQGYRDRNTGELFF. The chain uses TRBV14 and TRBJ2-2; 7 positions match TRBD1. The trim removed 3 bases at V and 1 base at J, leaving 8 bases unmatched. This CDR3 region has 17 residues. CDR1 is SGHDN and CDR2 is FVKESK in the germline V gene.

V usage is TRBV7-8 and J usage is TRBJ2-5, with D perhaps given as TRBD1 or TRBD2 (5 bases each). V was trimmed by 5 bases and J by 4 bases, leaving 17 bases between them. The CDR3 totals 15 residues. Germline assignment: CDR1 SGHVS and CDR2 FQNEAQ. CDR3 DNA: TGTGCCAGCAGCCCTGTTTTAGGGACGGTAGAGACCCAGTACTTC. Translating it yields CASSPVLGTVETQYF.

The CDR3 DNA reads as TGTGCCACCAGTGGGCTAGCGGGAGGACTGGGCAATGAGCAGTTCTTC. Its translation is CATSGLAGGLGNEQFF. The chain is built from TRBV24-1 and TRBJ2-1; 11 bases match TRBD2. V lost 5 bases and J lost 6; bases outside the gene matches: 8. This CDR3 is built from 16 residues. The germline CDR1 and CDR2 sequences are KGHDR and SFDVKD.

The sample holds many counts of this clonotype. The V call is TRBV29-1, the J call TRBJ2-3; 10 nucleotides match TRBD1. This CDR3 contains 13 residues. V lost 7 bases to trimming and J lost 1 base; unmatched junction nucleotides: 2. Germline CDR1 is SQVTM and CDR2 is ANQGSEA. The chain's CDR3 is CSGGQGRTDTQYF. The CDR3 region has the DNA TGCAGCGGGGGACAGGGGCGCACAGATACGCAGTATTTT.

The V gene is TRBV7-3, the J gene TRBJ2-3, with D hard to call. The CDR3 length is 12 residues. The V end lost 5 bases, the J end lost 4 bases, and 7 bases lay between the germline ends. The germline gives CDR1 SGHTA, CDR2 FQGTGA. The CDR3 DNA sequence: TGTGCCAGCAGCGGAATAGCAGATACGCAGTATTTT. It is translated as CASSGIADTQYF.

This chain connects TRBV6-5 to TRBJ1-2; TRBD1 aligns across 10 bases. Germline V gene lookup returns CDR1 MNHEY and CDR2 SVGAGI. Trimming at V came to 4 bases and at J to 3 bases, leaving 8 bases not matched to a gene. The CDR3 sequence is 16 residues long. CDR3: CASSWHPGQGHYGYTF. The CDR3 DNA is TGTGCCAGCAGTTGGCACCCGGGACAGGGGCACTATGGCTACACCTTC.

This clonotype was seen ten or more times. The J gene is TRBJ1-5, the V gene TRBV29-1; possible D gene TRBD1, 5 bases. V was cut by 5 bases and J by 6 bases, with 14 bases left in between. This CDR3 has 13 residues. Germline CDR1 SQVTM, CDR2 ANQGSEA. CDR3 nucleotide sequence: TGCAGCGTTAGGGGAGATTCAGGTCAGCCCCAGCATTTT. It is translated as CSVRGDSGQPQHF.

This clonotype has a handful of counts. V usage is TRBV5-5 and J usage is TRBJ2-7; D not certain. The germline V gene has CDR1 SGHKS and CDR2 YYEKEE (reference sequence). Trimming removed 0 bases from V and 3 bases from J, with 10 bases in between. This CDR3 comprises 14 residues. The chain's CDR3 is CASSLDSSLYEQYV. The CDR3 DNA sequence: TGTGCCAGCAGCTTGGACAGCTCCCTCTACGAGCAGTACGTC.

The CDR3 DNA follows: TGTGCCAGCAGCTTGTCGATTGCGGGAGTTTTTTACGAGCAGTACTTC. It yields the protein CASSLSIAGVFYEQYF. The rearrangement uses TRBV7-2 and TRBJ2-7; 7 bases align to TRBD2. The CDR3 loop spans 16 amino acids. Germline lookup yields CDR1 SGHTA and CDR2 FQGNSA. Trimming took 3 bases from V and 4 from J; bases not matched to a gene: 12.

The chain is built from TRBV21-1 and TRBJ2-1; the DNA was not compared with TRBD2, the D call given in the table. TRBV21-1 is a recognized pseudogene. The CDR3 is 21 residues long. CDR3 DNA sequence: TGTGCCAGCAGCGCGCGCCACGAGTTGACTAGCGGATGGTTGACCTACAATGAGCAGTTCTTC. Encoded protein: CASSARHELTSGWLTYNEQFF.

The table lists this clonotype with many counts. The rearrangement uses TRBV15 and TRBJ2-7; TRBD2 aligns across 12 bases. In germline, CDR1 is LNHNV, CDR2 YYDKDF (reference sequence). The CDR3 is 15 residues long. Trimming took 2 bases from V and 5 from J; bases not matched to a gene: 4. CDR3 region: CATSRQTSGRNEQYF. The CDR3 nucleotides are TGTGCCACCAGCAGACAGACTAGCGGGAGAAACGAGCAGTACTTC.

This clonotype was picked up many times. V usage is TRBV12-3 or TRBV12-4 and J usage is TRBJ1-2; perhaps TRBD1 as D (6 bases). The CDR3 has 14 residues. V shed 2 bases and J shed 4 bases, with 11 bases lying between them. DNA of the CDR3: TGTGCCAGCAGTTTAAGGGCAGGGGCCTATGGCTACACCTTC. Its protein product is CASSLRAGAYGYTF.

A few counts support this clonotype. The rearrangement joins TRBV5-5 to TRBJ2-7, with D perhaps TRBD1 (5 bases). The CDR3 sequence is 15 residues long. Trimming pared 4 bases from V and 0 bases from J, leaving 14 bases between. Germline loops: CDR1 SGHKS, CDR2 YYEKEE (reference sequence). The CDR3, as DNA: TGTGCCAGCAGCCCAACACTGGGGCACTCCTACGAGCAGTACGTC. The encoded protein is CASSPTLGHSYEQYV.

The V gene is TRBV9, the J gene TRBJ2-1, with D possibly TRBD2 on 6 matching bases. This CDR3 is built from 14 residues. Germline CDR1 is SGDLS and CDR2 is YYNGEE. V was trimmed by 0 bases and J by 6 bases, leaving 10 bases between them. The CDR3 loop reads CASSVETSPNEQFF. CDR3 DNA sequence: TGTGCCAGCAGCGTAGAAACTAGCCCCAATGAGCAGTTCTTC. Full variable domain (rest looked up from reference TRBV9 and TRBJ2-1): DSGVTQTPKHLITATGQRVTLRCSPRSGDLSVYWYQQSLDQGLQFLIQYYNGEERAKGNILERFSAQQFPDLHSELNLSSLELGDSALYFCASSVETSPNEQFFGPGTRLTVL.

The table lists this clonotype with many counts. The chain has TRBV9 and TRBJ2-1; 9 bases match TRBD2. After removal of 4 bases from V and 3 bases from J, the junction contained 8 bases not matched to a gene. Germline V gene lookup returns CDR1 SGDLS and CDR2 YYNGEE. The CDR3 is made up of 16 amino acids. The CDR3 protein is CASSQIAGVGYNEQFF. In DNA, the CDR3 is TGTGCCAGCAGCCAGATAGCGGGAGTGGGCTACAATGAGCAGTTCTTC.

This clonotype came up many times. The rearrangement joins TRBV4-1 to TRBJ2-5; D is perhaps TRBD1 or TRBD2 (6 bases each). V lost 6 bases, J lost 5 bases, and 13 bases lay in between. Per germline, CDR1 MGHRA and CDR2 YSYEKL. This CDR3 region has 13 residues. DNA for the CDR3: TGCGCCAGCAGTCGACTAGGGGGGGAGACCCAGTACTTC. Protein: CASSRLGGETQYF.

This clonotype showed up just a few times. This chain links TRBV2 with TRBJ2-2, with 8 nucleotides matching TRBD2. The CDR3 has 14 residues. The germline V gene encodes CDR1 SNHLY and CDR2 FYNNEI. Losses at the gene ends were 5 bases for V and 6 bases for J; bases not matched to a gene: 5. The CDR3 region is CASSLGLGSGELFF. The CDR3 DNA is TGTGCCAGCAGTTTGGGACTAGGGTCCGGGGAGCTGTTTTTT.

This clonotype was counted a few times. The rearrangement joins TRBV20-1 to TRBJ2-7; 7 bases agree with TRBD1. V shed 2 bases and J 3 bases; nucleotides not matched to a gene: 7. The CDR3 length is 14 residues. Per the germline V gene, CDR1 is DFQATT and CDR2 is SNEGSKA (reference sequence). The CDR3 loop reads CSARRQGEFYEQYF. The CDR3 nucleotides are TGCAGTGCTAGAAGGCAGGGGGAATTCTACGAGCAGTACTTC.

V is TRBV29-1 and J is TRBJ2-2, with unresolved D. The CDR3 is 13 residues long. Trimming removed 5 bases from V and 2 bases from J, with 9 bases in between. Germline lookup yields CDR1 SQVTM and CDR2 ANQGSEA. In nucleotides, the CDR3 is TGCAGCGTTTACGATCCTAACACCGGGGAGCTGTTTTTT. It specifies CSVYDPNTGELFF.

This clonotype was counted between two and nine times. This rearrangement joins TRBV12-3 or TRBV12-4 to TRBJ2-5, with D perhaps TRBD2 (5 bases). The V gene lost 4 bases and the J gene lost 5 bases, with 14 bases spanning the gap. There are 14 residues in the CDR3. The CDR3 coding sequence is TGTGCCAGCAGTTCACTAGAAGCTGGGGAGACCCAGTACTTC. Residues: CASSSLEAGETQYF.

The J gene is TRBJ2-7, the V gene TRBV11-2; D perhaps matches TRBD1 (5 bases). The germline V gene has CDR1 SGHAT and CDR2 FQNNGV. The CDR3 is 16 amino acids. V was trimmed by 2 bases and J by 3 bases, leaving 17 bases between them. CDR3 region: CASSLRGRDSFYEQYF. The CDR3 DNA sequence: TGTGCCAGCAGCTTAAGGGGCCGAGACAGCTTCTACGAGCAGTACTTC.